The 19 T cell receptor beta chains below come from one sample, sequenced in a study of cytomegalovirus exposure and HLA in healthy donors. It was with 60 Vbeta and 13 Jbeta primers that the PCR ran. Clones were read by immunoSEQ multiplex PCR, and TCRdb kept only the in-frame ones, dropping some. The table records tens of thousands of clones, over 70% of them present only once. Sequencing was done on a sample of PBMCs. All receptors come from a woman aged 50 to 60 in good health and CMV-seropositive.

In DNA form, the CDR3 reads TGCGCCAGCAGCTTGGGTGGGGCCACCTACGAGCAGTACTTC. This encodes CASSLGGATYEQYF. The gene calls are TRBV5-1 and TRBJ2-7, with a weak D call TRBD1 (5 bases). Germline CDR1 and CDR2: SGHRS and YFSETQ. The CDR3 spans 14 residues. Trimming took 0 bases from V and 2 from J, leaving 9 bases between them.

The J gene is TRBJ2-1, the V gene TRBV27; no clear D gene. Trimming left V 4 bases short and J 3 bases short, with 13 bases between. CDR3 length equals 15 residues. The germline CDR1 and CDR2 sequences are MNHEY and SMNVEV (reference sequence). As DNA, the CDR3 is TGTGCCAGCAGTTATTATGGAGATGTCTACAATGAGCAGTTCTTC. Its protein product is CASSYYGDVYNEQFF.

The chain combines TRBV11-2 with TRBJ1-1, with 9 bases that match TRBD1. With 5 bases clipped from V and 10 bases from J, the junction kept 8 bases outside the gene matches. The CDR3 contains 13 residues. Germline V gene lookup returns CDR1 SGHAT and CDR2 FQNNGV. The chain's CDR3 is CASSPGQGRTAFF. The CDR3 region has the DNA TGTGCCAGCAGCCCCGGACAGGGGCGTACAGCTTTCTTT.

This rearrangement joins TRBV9 to TRBJ1-5; possibly TRBD1 for D (5 bases). V lost 4 bases and J lost 4, with 12 bases in between. Germline V lookup: CDR1 SGDLS, CDR2 YYNGEE. CDR3 length equals 14 residues. The CDR3 DNA reads as TGTGCCAGCAGCCCCTCGGGACTTAATCAGCCCCAGCATTTT. Protein sequence: CASSPSGLNQPQHF.

The chain has TRBV7-3 and TRBJ2-1; TRBD2 aligns across 11 bases. The CDR3 has 15 residues. Germline assignment: CDR1 SGHTA and CDR2 FQGTGA. V lost 6 bases, J lost 9 bases, and 10 bases stayed unmatched. CDR3 nucleotides: TGTGCCAGCAGTTATAGCGGGGGGGCAATGGTTGAGCAGTTCTTC. Translation: CASSYSGGAMVEQFF.

The rearrangement joins TRBV7-8 to TRBJ2-5; 7 bases fit TRBD1. CDR1 and CDR2 (germline): SGHVS, FQNEAQ. The V gene end was trimmed by 1 base and the J gene end by 5 bases; junction bases not matched to a gene: 4. This CDR3 contains 14 residues. The CDR3 here is CASSLEGARETQYF. Here the CDR3 DNA reads TGTGCCAGCAGCTTAGAGGGGGCGCGGGAGACCCAGTACTTC.

This rearrangement joins TRBV18 to TRBJ1-1; 7 bases map to TRBD1. CDR1 KGHSH and CDR2 LQKENI come from the germline V gene. The trim removed 2 bases at V and 8 bases at J, leaving 8 bases unmatched. This CDR3 has 14 residues. The CDR3 loop is CASSPSIDRAEAFF. The CDR3 region has the DNA TGTGCCAGCTCACCAAGCATCGACAGGGCAGAAGCTTTCTTT.

The V and J genes are TRBV30 and TRBJ2-5; 10 bases align to TRBD2. The CDR3 covers 16 residues. V was pared by 2 bases and J by 4 bases, with 10 bases of the junction left unmatched. Germline assignment: CDR1 GTSNPN and CDR2 SVGIG (reference sequence). CDR3 nucleotides: TGTGCCTGGAGTCGCCCCGGGACTAGCGATGGAGAGACCCAGTACTTC. Translating it yields CAWSRPGTSDGETQYF.

This chain joins TRBV13 and TRBJ2-1, with 8 bases lining up with TRBD1. Germline lookup yields CDR1 PRHDT and CDR2 FYEKMQ (reference sequence). The ends lost 4 bases at V and 2 bases at J; junction bases unmatched: 7. The CDR3 length is 16 residues. In nucleotides, the CDR3 is TGTGCCAGCAGCTCCCAGACAGGGGTCACCTACAATGAGCAGTTCTTC. It yields the protein CASSSQTGVTYNEQFF.

J is TRBJ1-3 and V is TRBV7-6, with no clear D. The CDR3 is made up of 15 amino acids. Trimming removed 5 bases at V and 2 bases at J, with 13 bases between. Germline loops: CDR1 SGHVS, CDR2 FNYEAQ. In nucleotides, the CDR3 is TGTGCCAGCAGCGCCTTTGAGGGAGCTGGAAACACCATATATTTT. It encodes CASSAFEGAGNTIYF.

The chain is built from TRBV14 and TRBJ2-7; tentative D call: TRBD2 (6 bases). The V gene's germline CDR1 is SGHDN and CDR2 FVKESK. With 6 bases removed from V and 3 bases from J, the gap between germline ends came to 12 bases. The CDR3 consists of 13 residues. CDR3 protein: CASRHSGVYEQYF. The CDR3 DNA reads TGTGCCAGCAGACATAGCGGAGTCTACGAGCAGTACTTC.

The chain combines TRBV6-7 with TRBJ2-7; 11 bases agree with TRBD2. TRBV6-7 is annotated as an ORF whose role is uncertain. There are 19 residues in the CDR3. V lost 6 bases and J lost 3; bases outside the gene matches: 19. The CDR3 DNA sequence: TGTGCCAGCAGCCCCACCCTCTTCCAGACTAGCGGGATAGGCTACGAGCAGTACGTC. Its translation: CASSPTLFQTSGIGYEQYV.

The V gene is TRBV2, the J gene TRBJ2-1; TRBD2 aligns across 7 bases. CDR1 is SNHLY, CDR2 FYNNEI, per germline. V shed 1 base, J shed 6 bases, and the junction held 3 bases outside the gene matches. The CDR3 runs 14 residues. The CDR3 here is CASSEGGGLNEQFF. In DNA form, the CDR3 reads TGTGCCAGCAGTGAAGGGGGAGGGCTCAATGAGCAGTTCTTC.

The V gene is TRBV18, the J gene TRBJ2-2, with D possibly TRBD1 on 6 matching bases. CDR3 length equals 14 residues. V was cut by 3 bases and J by 1 base, with 6 bases left in between. CDR1 is KGHSH, CDR2 LQKENI, per germline. The CDR3 protein is CASSPDRNTGELFF. The CDR3 DNA follows: TGTGCCAGCTCACCGGACAGGAACACCGGGGAGCTGTTTTTT. Combining the CDR3 with reference TRBV18 and TRBJ2-2 gives the whole variable domain NAGVMQNPRHLVRRRGQEARLRCSPMKGHSHVYWYRQLPEEGLKFMVYLQKENIIDESGMPKERFSAEFPKEGPSILRIQQVVRGDSAAYFCASSPDRNTGELFFGEGSRLTVL.

This clone was counted between two and nine times. The genes are TRBV5-6 and TRBJ2-5, with D possibly TRBD2 on 5 matching bases. The CDR3 extends over 13 amino acids. V was clipped by 0 bases and J by 7 bases, with 10 bases between them. Germline V gives CDR1 SGHDT, CDR2 YYEEEE. The CDR3 bases are TGTGCCAGCAGCTTGGGCCATGCGGGGACCCAGTACTTC. Translation gives CASSLGHAGTQYF. The complete variable domain, with remaining parts taken from reference TRBV5-6 and TRBJ2-5, reads DAGVTQSPTHLIKTRGQQVTLRCSPKSGHDTVSWYQQALGQGPQFIFQYYEEEERQRGNFPDRFSGHQFPNYSSELNVNALLLGDSALYLCASSLGHAGTQYFGPGTRLLVL.

The V call is TRBV6-1, the J call TRBJ1-1; possibly TRBD1 for D (6 bases). V lost 6 bases and J lost 4, with 15 bases in between. Germline CDR1 and CDR2: MNHNS and SASEGT. The CDR3 contains 14 residues. The CDR3 protein is CASSLQGLGTEAFF. The CDR3 nucleotides read TGTGCCAGCAGCCTACAGGGTTTGGGCACTGAAGCTTTCTTT.

This chain connects TRBV19 to TRBJ1-2, with 11 bases fitting TRBD1. Germline V lookup: CDR1 LNHDA, CDR2 SQIVND (reference sequence). This CDR3 spans 16 amino acids. J gave up 5 bases and V 5 bases, and 10 bases lay outside the gene matches. CDR3 in amino acids: CASSLDRGLVRYGYTF. The DNA for the CDR3 is TGTGCCAGTAGTCTGGACAGGGGGCTGGTGAGGTATGGCTACACCTTC.

The rearrangement joins TRBV10-3 to TRBJ2-7; 8 bases map to TRBD2. The CDR3 extends over 12 amino acids. CDR1 and CDR2 (germline): ENHRY, SYGVKD. With V trimmed by 8 bases and J by 6 bases, 6 bases remained unmatched. This CDR3 is CAIETSAGEQYV. For the CDR3, the DNA is TGTGCCATCGAGACTAGCGCGGGCGAGCAGTACGTC.

V and J are TRBV2 and TRBJ1-6, with 7 bases fitting TRBD1. The junction had 8 bases not matched to a gene; V was cut back by 4 bases and J by 8 bases. The CDR3 runs to 15 residues. Germline lookup yields CDR1 SNHLY and CDR2 FYNNEI. CDR3 bases: TGTGCCAGCAGTGTACAGGGGCCCAATGATTCACCCCTCCACTTT. Protein sequence: CASSVQGPNDSPLHF.